These 27 T cell receptor beta chains were sequenced from one sample in a study of response to subunit inactivated influenza vaccine. TCRdb re-derived calls from the RT-PCR reads in MiXCR, one entry per CDR3 protein. The data hold roughly 500,000 distinct CDR3 sequences, with 25% observed a single time. The specimen comprised CD4+ T cells sorted from PBMCs, sampled roughly 5 days after vaccination. These receptors originate from a man aged 50-59 years who received an inactivated influenza vaccine.

The CDR3 DNA sequence: TGTGCCAGCAGTTTATTAGTCGCGGGAGACCCCTACGAGCAGTACTTC. This translates into CASSLLVAGDPYEQYF. This chain links TRBV28 with TRBJ2-7; 7 bases map to TRBD2. CDR3 length: 16 amino acids. After removal of 1 base from V and 2 bases from J, the junction contained 8 bases not matched to a gene. CDR1 is MDHEN and CDR2 is SYDVKM in the germline V gene.

V gene TRBV7-2 combines with J gene TRBJ1-1; 7 nucleotides agree with TRBD1. The CDR3 consists of 18 residues. Germline assignment: CDR1 SGHTA and CDR2 FQGNSA. V lost 0 bases and J lost 0; bases outside the gene matches: 10. CDR3 in DNA: TGTGCCAGCAGCTTAGCCACAGGGGCCATGGGGATGAACACTGAAGCTTTCTTT. It yields the protein CASSLATGAMGMNTEAFF.

In its sample, this clonotype was seen a few times. The chain is built from TRBV5-1 and TRBJ2-5; 10 positions agree with TRBD2. The V gene end was trimmed by 1 base and the J gene end by 5 bases; junction bases not matched to a gene: 8. This CDR3 contains 16 residues. CDR1 is SGHRS, CDR2 YFSETQ, per germline. CDR3 loop: CASSLSTSGARETQYF. The CDR3 DNA reads TGCGCCAGCAGCTTGAGCACTAGCGGGGCTCGGGAGACCCAGTACTTC.

Only a few counts were recorded for this clonotype. V gene TRBV3-1 combines with J gene TRBJ2-3; D gene uncertain. The germline V and J ends were trimmed by 0 bases and 4 bases, with 5 bases remaining between them. The CDR3 length is 13 residues. Germline CDR1 LGHDT, CDR2 YNNKEL (reference sequence). CDR3: CASSQDLADTQYF. CDR3 nucleotides: TGTGCCAGCAGCCAAGATCTAGCAGATACGCAGTATTTT.

The genes are TRBV10-3 and TRBJ2-7, with D hard to call. V gave up 7 bases and J gave up 6 bases, with 13 bases separating them. Per the germline V gene, CDR1 is ENHRY and CDR2 is SYGVKD. The CDR3 is made up of 12 amino acids. CDR3 residues: CAIKGSTSEQYF. The CDR3 DNA sequence: TGTGCCATCAAAGGCTCAACAAGCGAGCAGTACTTC.

J is TRBJ1-5 and V is TRBV5-6; perhaps TRBD1 as D (6 bases). With 4 bases removed from V and 1 base from J, the gap between germline ends came to 12 bases. The germline gives CDR1 SGHDT, CDR2 YYEEEE. This CDR3 comprises 15 residues. The CDR3 reads CASSLGTPSNQPQHF. CDR3 nucleotide sequence: TGTGCCAGCAGCCTTGGGACACCAAGCAATCAGCCCCAGCATTTT.

This clonotype has only a few counts. The J gene is TRBJ2-7, the V gene TRBV2, with TRBD2 matching over 12 bases. The CDR3 is 14 amino acids. V shed 7 bases and J 0 bases; nucleotides not matched to a gene: 1. CDR1 SNHLY and CDR2 FYNNEI come from the germline V gene. The CDR3 DNA sequence: TGTGCCAGCAAGACTAGCGGGAGCTCCTACGAGCAGTACTTC. Amino acid sequence: CASKTSGSSYEQYF.

This chain links TRBV12-3 or TRBV12-4 with TRBJ2-5; D may be TRBD1 or TRBD2 (5 bases each). The V and J ends lost 6 bases and 2 bases respectively, with 10 bases between them. CDR3 length equals 13 residues. CDR3 in amino acids: CASRTGRQETQYF. The CDR3 coding sequence is TGTGCCAGCAGAACGGGACGGCAAGAGACCCAGTACTTC.

This clonotype occurred a few times. This rearrangement joins TRBV5-1 to TRBJ1-2; 8 bases are a match to TRBD1. The CDR3 contains 14 residues. V was clipped by 4 bases and J by 0 bases; unmatched bases: 2. The germline V gene encodes CDR1 SGHRS and CDR2 YFSETQ. CDR3 sequence reads: CASSGGQANYGYTF. CDR3 in DNA: TGCGCCAGCAGCGGGGGACAGGCTAACTATGGCTACACCTTC. The full variable domain, its missing parts supplied by reference TRBV5-1 and TRBJ1-2, is KAGVTQTPRYLIKTRGQQVTLSCSPISGHRSVSWYQQTPGQGLQFLFEYFSETQRNKGNFPGRFSGRQFSNSRSEMNVSTLELGDSALYLCASSGGQANYGYTFGSGTRLTVV.

The gene calls are TRBV29-1 and TRBJ2-7, with 11 bases aligning to TRBD1. Trimming took 1 base from V and 3 from J; bases not matched to a gene: 5. This CDR3 has 15 residues. CDR1 SQVTM and CDR2 ANQGSEA come from the germline V gene. Here the CDR3 reads CSVEGSGQGDYEQYF. CDR3 nucleotides: TGCAGCGTTGAAGGCTCGGGACAGGGGGACTACGAGCAGTACTTC.

This clonotype showed up just a few times. The chain couples TRBV2 to TRBJ2-4; 13 nucleotides match TRBD2. The ends lost 4 bases at V and 0 bases at J; junction bases unmatched: 9. Per germline, CDR1 SNHLY and CDR2 FYNNEI. The CDR3 runs 19 residues. The CDR3 coding sequence is TGTGCCAGCAGTGGTACTAGCGGGGGGGATGCACTAGCCAAAAACATTCAGTACTTC. Amino acids: CASSGTSGGDALAKNIQYF.

The rearrangement uses TRBV14 and TRBJ2-7; D remains unclear. The germline CDR1 and CDR2 sequences are SGHDN and FVKESK. The CDR3 contains 13 residues. The V end lost 5 bases, the J end lost 6 bases, and 14 bases lay between the germline ends. The CDR3 reads CASSNSGRSEQYF. The CDR3 bases are TGTGCCAGCAGCAACTCTGGACGGTCCGAGCAGTACTTC.

This clonotype was counted only a few times. This chain links TRBV20-1 with TRBJ2-1; 11 bases are shared with TRBD1. This CDR3 spans 14 amino acids. The ends lost 3 bases at V and 5 bases at J; junction bases unmatched: 3. Germline V gene lookup returns CDR1 DFQATT and CDR2 SNEGSKA (reference sequence). The CDR3 DNA reads as TGCAGTGCTAGCTGGGACAGGGGGAACAATGAGCAGTTCTTC. Amino acids: CSASWDRGNNEQFF.

The chain combines TRBV4-2 with TRBJ2-3; D possibly uses TRBD1 or TRBD2 (5 bases each). The V and J ends lost 6 bases and 0 bases respectively, with 10 bases between them. This CDR3 comprises 14 residues. Germline assignment: CDR1 LGHNA and CDR2 YNFKEQ. The CDR3 DNA reads as TGTGCCAGCAGGTACGGGGCTAGCACAGATACGCAGTATTTT. Protein sequence: CASRYGASTDTQYF.

The rearrangement links TRBV14 to TRBJ2-1, with 8 positions matching TRBD2. Germline trimming cut 1 base from V and 10 bases from J; bases unmatched to any gene: 9. Germline values: CDR1 SGHDN, CDR2 FVKESK. The CDR3 has 15 amino acids. This chain's CDR3 is CASSQGGGPIREQFF. The CDR3 bases are TGTGCCAGCAGCCAAGGCGGGGGGCCCATTAGAGAGCAGTTCTTC.

This clonotype has only a few counts. The chain carries TRBV7-2 and TRBJ2-1; D unresolved. Germline lookup yields CDR1 SGHTA and CDR2 FQGNSA. This CDR3 has 12 amino acids. Trimming left V 3 bases short and J 9 bases short, with 9 bases between. In DNA, the CDR3 is TGTGCCAGCAGCTTCCCCCCGGCTGAGCAGTTCTTC. Its protein is CASSFPPAEQFF.

The chain uses TRBV29-1 and TRBJ2-2; 9 bases agree with TRBD1. V was pared by 7 bases and J by 7 bases, with 10 bases of the junction left unmatched. This CDR3 contains 14 residues. CDR1 and CDR2 (germline): SQVTM, ANQGSEA. CDR3 nucleotides: TGCAGCGCCGGGACAGGGCCCCGGGGCGGGGAGCTGTTTTTT. Its protein is CSAGTGPRGGELFF.

The genes are TRBV6-2 or TRBV6-3 and TRBJ2-3, with 7 nucleotides matching TRBD2. The CDR3 consists of 16 residues. Germline CDR1 and CDR2: MNHEY and SVGEGT. Trimming cost V 2 bases and J 2 bases; bases outside gene matches: 7. The CDR3 region is CASSYGLVFNTDTQYF. The CDR3 DNA reads as TGTGCCAGCAGTTACGGACTAGTATTCAACACAGATACGCAGTATTTT.

The chain couples TRBV20-1 to TRBJ2-3, with TRBD1 matching over 8 bases. The length of the CDR3 is 16 residues. V shed 1 base and J 3 bases; nucleotides not matched to a gene: 9. CDR1 and CDR2 (germline): DFQATT, SNEGSKA (reference sequence). The CDR3 loop reads CSARVGQGAGTDTQYF. CDR3 DNA: TGCAGTGCTAGAGTTGGGCAGGGGGCAGGGACAGATACGCAGTATTTT.

The chain employs TRBV20-1 and TRBJ1-2; the match to TRBD1 covers 10 bases. The CDR3 is made up of 14 amino acids. Trimming took 5 bases from V and 5 from J; bases not matched to a gene: 8. Germline V gene data show CDR1 as DFQATT and CDR2 as SNEGSKA (reference sequence). For the CDR3, the DNA is TGCAGTGCTCCCGAGGACAGGGGGAGATATGGCTACACCTTC. This sequence encodes CSAPEDRGRYGYTF.

The genes are TRBV30 and TRBJ2-2, with 9 bases that match TRBD2. J lost 6 bases, V lost 1 base, and 6 bases had no gene match. This CDR3 has 15 residues. In germline, CDR1 is GTSNPN, CDR2 SVGIG (reference sequence). The CDR3 DNA reads TGTGCCTGGAGTGCGCTAGCGGGATCGGCCGGGGAGCTGTTTTTT. Translated: CAWSALAGSAGELFF.

This clonotype was recorded a few times. J is TRBJ2-7 and V is TRBV3-1, with D tentatively TRBD1 (5 bases). In germline, CDR1 is LGHDT, CDR2 YNNKEL (reference sequence). This CDR3 has 12 residues. Trimming removed 5 bases from V and 1 base from J, with 6 bases in between. CDR3 bases: TGTGCCAGCAGCGGGGCTTCCTACGAGCAGTACTTC. As protein: CASSGASYEQYF.

The chain joins TRBV12-3 or TRBV12-4 to TRBJ1-5; D is uncertain. V lost 3 bases and J lost 6, with 9 bases in between. CDR3 length: 13 residues. The CDR3 DNA is TGTGCCAGCAGTTTTGACCGTGGTCAGCCCCAGCATTTT. Its translation: CASSFDRGQPQHF.

The V call is TRBV7-2, the J call TRBJ2-7; D is undetermined. V gave up 5 bases and J gave up 2 bases, with 10 bases separating them. The germline V gene has CDR1 SGHTA and CDR2 FQGNSA. CDR3 length: 13 residues. CDR3 sequence (DNA): TGTGCCAGCAGCCCCATAACAGCCTACGAGCAGTACTTC. Protein: CASSPITAYEQYF.

In its sample, this clonotype was seen a few times. This chain connects TRBV20-1 to TRBJ1-2; D remains unclear. There are 14 residues in the CDR3. V was pared by 0 bases and J by 5 bases, with 13 bases between. Germline-derived CDR1 and CDR2 are DFQATT and SNEGSKA (reference sequence). CDR3 coding DNA: TGCAGTGCTAGAGATCCCATAAACTCGTATGGCTACACCTTC. It specifies CSARDPINSYGYTF.

This clonotype was recorded a few times. This rearrangement joins TRBV18 to TRBJ2-2, with a possible D match to TRBD2 (5 bases). The CDR3 covers 15 residues. Trimming stripped 0 bases from V and 3 bases from J, with 8 bases between. Looked up from germline, CDR1 is KGHSH and CDR2 is LQKENI. Written as DNA, the CDR3 is TGTGCCAGCTCACCACCGTTGCGGGACACCGGGGAGCTGTTTTTT. It specifies CASSPPLRDTGELFF.

Here the CDR3 reads CASSLTGFTYEQYF. The DNA for the CDR3 is TGCGCCAGCAGCTTGACGGGATTCACCTACGAGCAGTACTTC. The chain employs TRBV5-1 and TRBJ2-7, with TRBD2 as a possible D gene (5 bases). The ends were cut back, 1 base at V and 2 bases at J, with 10 bases in the middle. There are 14 residues in the CDR3. Germline CDR1 and CDR2: SGHRS and YFSETQ.